This T cell receptor (beta chain) was recorded in a study of long-term antiretroviral therapy in people with HIV. Study-level results: Within the repertoire, clones expanded before ART were dominant at all time points.

Only one count was recorded for this clone. Its antigen is undetermined. Participants with HIV, all of them, were treated in the United States. Germline V gene data show CDR1 as GTSNPN and CDR2 as SVGIG (reference sequence). CDR3 size: 11 residues. V shed 2 bases and J shed 6 bases, with 6 bases lying between them. immunoSEQ v3.0 was run at survey level. Here immunoSEQ multiplex PCR was the method, and the copy in TCRdb shows in-frame clones only, minus some. The table records tens of thousands of clones, about 82% of them present only once. The sample consisted of unsorted PBMCs, taken 1.6 years after starting antiretroviral therapy. The chain uses TRBV30 and TRBJ2-3; D is ambiguous. This receptor was identified in a man in his forties or fifties with HIV. The CDR3 sequence: CAWSLGDTQYF. As DNA, the CDR3 is TGTGCCTGGAGTCTGGGGGATACGCAGTATTTT. The variable domain in full, with the rest retrieved from reference TRBV30 and TRBJ2-3, is SQTIHQWPATLVQPVGSPLSLECTVEGTSNPNLYWYRQAAGRGLQLLFYSVGIGQISSEVPQNLSASRPQDRQFILSSKKLLLSDSGFYLCAWSLGDTQYFGPGTRLTVL.